What follows is one TCR beta chain and its context. Antigen unknown. This specimen comes from a study of cytomegalovirus exposure and HLA in healthy donors. Findings and caveats of the study: Analysis was performed later, and it showed HLA-associated TCR beta chains to be more clonally expanded than equally common others.

In germline, CDR1 is KGHSH, CDR2 LQKENI. V was pared by 2 bases and J by 1 base, with 12 bases between. The CDR3 totals 16 residues. Both 60 Vbeta primers and 13 Jbeta primers went into the PCR. The protocol was immunoSEQ multiplex PCR, while the TCRdb copy is restricted to in-frame clones and leaves out a portion. The sample has more than 85,000 clones; about 80% are singletons. What was sequenced was PBMCs. This receptor was taken from a man aged 35 to 55 in good health and CMV-seronegative. The chain carries TRBV18 and TRBJ2-1; tentatively, D is TRBD1 (6 bases). The CDR3 sequence is CASSPFGGQSYNEQFF. The CDR3 nucleotides read TGTGCCAGCTCACCATTTGGCGGACAGTCCTACAATGAGCAGTTCTTC.